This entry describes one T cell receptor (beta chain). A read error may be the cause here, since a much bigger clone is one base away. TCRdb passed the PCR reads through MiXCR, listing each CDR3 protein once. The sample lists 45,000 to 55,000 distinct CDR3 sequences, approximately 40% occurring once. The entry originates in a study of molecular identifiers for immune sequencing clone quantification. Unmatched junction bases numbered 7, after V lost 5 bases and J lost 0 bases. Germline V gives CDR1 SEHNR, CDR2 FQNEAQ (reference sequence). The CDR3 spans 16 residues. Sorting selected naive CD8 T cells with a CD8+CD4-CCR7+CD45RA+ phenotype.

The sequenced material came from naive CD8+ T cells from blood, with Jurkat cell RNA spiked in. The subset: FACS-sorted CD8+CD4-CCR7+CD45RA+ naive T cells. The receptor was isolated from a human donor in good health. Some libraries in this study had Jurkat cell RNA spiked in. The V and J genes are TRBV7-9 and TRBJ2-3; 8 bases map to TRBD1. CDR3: CASSPRTGRSTDTQYF. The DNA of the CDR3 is TGTGCCAGCAGCCCTAGGACAGGGCGGAGCACAGATACGCAGTATTTT.